This T cell receptor beta chain was sequenced during a study of T-cell memory formation after mild COVID-19 (dated by TCRdb to the early 2020s). With regard to the full study: TCR sequence clusters from the two donors were largely donor specific. Two young, previously healthy adult volunteers, one female and one male, were included in the cohort. Longitudinal TCRalpha and TCRbeta repertoire sequencing tracked T-cell clones expanding and contracting after mild COVID-19 in a couple of donors.

Ficoll-Paque density gradient centrifugation was used to isolate PBMCs. Ten or more counts support this clonotype. The specificity of this receptor is unknown. Base qualities are not recorded, but no much larger clone differs from it by a single base. Data came from an Illumina NovaSeq 6000. cDNA libraries for TCRalpha and TCRbeta were prepared by 5'RACE using constant-segment primers, with sample barcodes and unique molecular identifiers added. RNA was extracted from every sample with Trizol reagent. Library amplification was performed in two PCR steps, and a second sample barcode and Illumina TruSeq adapters were introduced in the second step. Libraries were sequenced on an Illumina NovaSeq with 2 x 150 bp paired-end reads. The published analysis was carried out like this. Demultiplexing of reads and collapsing into UMI-guided consensus sequences were performed with migec v1.2.7. Using mixcr v2.1.11, UMI consensuses were aligned to TRA and TRB V and J templates and then assembled into clonotypes. Clonotypes were classified as expanded or contracted when called significant by both edgeR and NoisET, with noise models trained on biological replicates. edgeR calls used a false discovery rate-adjusted p below 0.01 and a log2 fold-change threshold of 1. As an exploratory analysis of dynamics, PCA with hierarchical clustering was applied to max-normalized trajectories of the 1000 most abundant clonotypes. Separately sequenced CD4+ and CD8+ repertoires were used to assign the CD4 or CD8 phenotype of responding clones. The public reads were reprocessed in TCRdb via fastp at Q25 and MiXCR, keeping in-frame beta chains. When rows share a CDR3 protein, they turn into one entry using the most common DNA and genes. The V and J calls here are based on TCRdb, not the publication. The sample table holds just under 150,000 distinct CDR3 sequences, of which 6% to 7% were seen once. Of the sample, approximately 2.2% is held by the ten largest clones.

Points the paper makes about the study in general: Clones contracting from day 15 to 85 had balanced CD4/CD8 phenotypes, while a second wave expanding from day 15 to 37 was biased towards CD4+. SARS-CoV-2 specificity of the second-wave clones peaking on day 37 was not confirmed. Contracting CD4+ clones were located mainly in the CM and EM memory subsets, whereas CD8+ clones were found to be enriched in EMRA. Some responding clones were detected in pre-infection memory, suggesting pre-existing cross-reactive memory T cells joined the SARS-CoV-2 response. The study covered only a couple of mild cases, and larger cohorts including severe cases with pre-infection samples were considered necessary.

From V the trimming removes 0 bases and from J it removes 5 bases, while the gene matches leave 7 bases of the junction unaccounted for. Reading the germline V gene gives CDR1 SGHRS and CDR2 YFSETQ. From the cysteine up to the phenylalanine, the CDR3 has a length of 16 residues. CDR3 DNA only is kept here, 48 bases in frame from base 1. Sequenced sample: PBMCs or a T cell subset sorted from them (not recorded which). The rearrangement combines TRBV5-1 with TRBJ2-3, and 9 junction bases match TRBD2. The sequence came from an adult woman who had mild COVID-19 (a few samples of this study predate the infection). The sample titles of this study are shuffled in the database, so cell type and time point are left out; the donor was told from shared clones. Read as DNA, the sequence is TGCGCCAGCAGCTTGGCACTAGCGGGTAGCGGAGATACGCAGTATTTT. This is translated as CASSLALAGSGDTQYF. The full variable domain, completed from the reference TRBV5-1 and TRBJ2-3 proteins outside the CDR3, reads KAGVTQTPRYLIKTRGQQVTLSCSPISGHRSVSWYQQTPGQGLQFLFEYFSETQRNKGNFPGRFSGRQFSNSRSEMNVSTLELGDSALYLCASSLALAGSGDTQYFGPGTRLTVL.